One sample yielded the 14 T cell receptor beta chains listed below, sequenced in a study of tumor-infiltrating lymphocytes in localized non-small cell lung cancer. The data were produced by immunoSEQ multiplex PCR, yet TCRdb's version contains in-frame clones alone and is incomplete. The sample gives about 8,900 clones, approximately 70% of which show up once; around a tenth is in the top ten. Sequenced sample: uninvolved lung tissue not adjacent to the tumor. These receptors were taken from a human donor with non-small cell lung cancer.

This clone was picked up one time. V gene TRBV6-1 combines with J gene TRBJ1-2; tentatively, D is TRBD1 (5 bases). Between the trimmed V and J ends, which lost 6 bases and 4 bases, there was a span of 15 bases. This CDR3 spans 14 amino acids. The germline V gene encodes CDR1 MNHNS and CDR2 SASEGT. Here the CDR3 DNA reads TGTGCCAGCAGCCCCGGGACCCAGCGCTATGGCTACACCTTC. Amino acid sequence: CASSPGTQRYGYTF.

The gene calls are TRBV29-1 and TRBJ2-5; 8 bases match TRBD2. The CDR3 has 16 residues. The germline V gene encodes CDR1 SQVTM and CDR2 ANQGSEA. V gave up 7 bases and J gave up 5 bases; unmatched junction bases: 18. This CDR3 is CSGSGARTGGKETQYF. For the CDR3, the DNA is TGCAGCGGCTCAGGCGCTCGGACGGGAGGGAAGGAGACCCAGTACTTC.

The chain couples TRBV29-1 to TRBJ2-5; D unclear. This CDR3 has 12 residues. Trimming stripped 5 bases from V and 1 base from J, with 8 bases between. Germline loops: CDR1 SQVTM, CDR2 ANQGSEA. The CDR3 spells CSVLTFQETQYF. The CDR3 nucleotides read TGCAGCGTTTTGACGTTCCAAGAGACCCAGTACTTC.

The chain couples TRBV30 to TRBJ1-1; maybe TRBD1 (5 bases). CDR3 length equals 12 residues. Germline CDR1 is GTSNPN and CDR2 is SVGIG (reference sequence). V lost 0 bases, J lost 7 bases, and 9 bases lay in between. In nucleotides, the CDR3 is TGTGCCTGGAGTGTACGGGGGAATGAAGCTTTCTTT. This sequence encodes CAWSVRGNEAFF.

The chain couples TRBV7-9 to TRBJ2-7; D is undetermined. V gave up 3 bases and J gave up 2 bases, with 8 bases separating them. The CDR3 has 13 amino acids. Germline-derived CDR1 and CDR2 are SEHNR and FQNEAQ (reference sequence). The CDR3 coding sequence is TGTGCCAGCAGCTTCGGCGTACCCTACGAGCAGTACTTC. This sequence encodes CASSFGVPYEQYF.

This clone has only one observation. The rearrangement uses TRBV12-5 and TRBJ2-5; perhaps TRBD1 as D (6 bases). The CDR3 contains 15 residues. Germline V gives CDR1 LGHNT, CDR2 FRNRAP. The germline V and J ends were trimmed by 5 bases and 2 bases, with 15 bases remaining between them. The chain's CDR3 is CASGPAQGNQETQYF. The CDR3 nucleotides read TGTGCTAGTGGTCCCGCACAGGGAAATCAAGAGACCCAGTACTTC.

The chain joins TRBV4-3 to TRBJ2-3, with 9 bases aligning to TRBD2. Looked up from germline, CDR1 is LGHNA and CDR2 is YSLEER. The CDR3 runs to 17 residues. Trimming removed 1 base from V and 3 bases from J; junction bases left unmatched: 8. The DNA for the CDR3 is TGCGCCAGCAGCCAAGGGTTGTGGCGGGAGGGTACAGATACGCAGTATTTT. Protein product: CASSQGLWREGTDTQYF.

This rearrangement joins TRBV9 to TRBJ2-1; D is possibly TRBD1 (6 bases). The CDR3 runs 15 residues. V lost 3 bases and J 10 bases, leaving 20 bases between the germline ends. Per germline, CDR1 SGDLS and CDR2 YYNGEE. The CDR3 protein is CASSARQEALSEQFF. The CDR3 region has the DNA TGTGCCAGCAGCGCCAGACAGGAGGCCCTTTCAGAGCAGTTCTTC.

For the CDR3, the DNA is TGTGCCAGCATAGAGGGCACCGGGGAGCTGTTTTTT. It yields the protein CASIEGTGELFF. This rearrangement joins TRBV2 to TRBJ2-2; possible D gene TRBD2, 5 bases. The CDR3 is 12 amino acids. V was clipped by 7 bases and J by 4 bases, with 7 bases between them. Germline V lookup: CDR1 SNHLY, CDR2 FYNNEI.

The chain employs TRBV9 and TRBJ1-1; 10 bases are a match to TRBD1. Germline CDR1 and CDR2: SGDLS and YYNGEE. There are 15 residues in the CDR3. The junction had 2 bases not matched to a gene; V was cut back by 2 bases and J by 1 base. CDR3 sequence (DNA): TGTGCCAGCAGCGTGGGGACAGGGGCGAACACTGAAGCTTTCTTT. Its translation: CASSVGTGANTEAFF. Using reference TRBV9 and TRBJ1-1 for the parts outside the CDR3, the full variable domain is DSGVTQTPKHLITATGQRVTLRCSPRSGDLSVYWYQQSLDQGLQFLIQYYNGEERAKGNILERFSAQQFPDLHSELNLSSLELGDSALYFCASSVGTGANTEAFFGQGTRLTVV.

The genes are TRBV15 and TRBJ2-2, with 11 bases identical to TRBD1. Germline CDR1 reads LNHNV; CDR2 reads YYDKDF (reference sequence). The CDR3 runs to 16 residues. J was trimmed by 5 bases and V by 5 bases; bases with no gene match: 7. CDR3 residues: CATSGAGTGGTGELFF. The CDR3 DNA follows: TGTGCCACCAGCGGGGCCGGGACAGGGGGGACCGGGGAGCTGTTTTTT.

This rearrangement joins TRBV5-1 to TRBJ2-5; D possibly uses TRBD1 or TRBD2 (5 bases each). The length of the CDR3 is 15 residues. The V end was cut by 0 bases, the J end by 4 bases, with 13 bases between. Germline loops: CDR1 SGHRS, CDR2 YFSETQ. CDR3 in DNA: TGCGCCAGCAGCTTGGCCGGGACGAGCGGAGAGACCCAGTACTTC. Amino acid sequence: CASSLAGTSGETQYF.

This clone is deemed medium-sized. Distinct nucleotide sequences in the sample also encode this CDR3. The chain links TRBV11-3 to TRBJ2-5, with D possibly TRBD1 on 6 matching bases. The germline CDR1 and CDR2 sequences are SGHNT and YENEEA. This CDR3 comprises 13 residues. The ends were cut back, 5 bases at V and 2 bases at J, with 9 bases in the middle. DNA for the CDR3: TGTGCCAGCAGCCGGACAGTTCAAGAGACCCAGTACTTC. It translates to CASSRTVQETQYF.

A few counts support this clone. The chain carries TRBV7-8 and TRBJ2-3; D not resolved. Trimming cost V 6 bases and J 6 bases, with 13 bases left between them. The CDR3 consists of 13 residues. Germline V gene data show CDR1 as SGHVS and CDR2 as FQNEAQ. DNA of the CDR3: TGTGCCAGCAGACAAAACCCGTTGGATACGCAGTATTTT. Encoded protein: CASRQNPLDTQYF.